This T cell receptor beta chain was recorded in a study of blood T cells in healthy people across ages. Study-wide points: PBMC samples, being unsorted, prevented any conclusive comparison of naive and antigen-experienced cells.

A sample-barcoded 5' primer and a J-beta primer mix were used in a second PCR of about 6 to 11 cycles. TCRdb re-called the 5' RACE reads through MiXCR, storing one row per CDR3 protein. The sample carries some 560,000 distinct CDR3 sequences, roughly a quarter recorded once. For this clonotype: Its antigen is not identified.

Trimming removed 5 bases from V and 3 bases from J, with 13 bases in between. This CDR3 contains 14 residues. This sample also belongs to another study, concerning T cells of mothers and their children. In that study: Overlap ran slightly, non-significantly higher for related than unrelated mother-child pairs.

Source material: blood. This receptor was taken from a boy aged 2 to 10 in good health. The chain recombines TRBV12-3 or TRBV12-4 with TRBJ2-5; no reliable D call. The DNA of the CDR3 is TGTGCCAGCAGTCCTCTTGTGGGAAAAGAGACCCAGTACTTC. Residues: CASSPLVGKETQYF.